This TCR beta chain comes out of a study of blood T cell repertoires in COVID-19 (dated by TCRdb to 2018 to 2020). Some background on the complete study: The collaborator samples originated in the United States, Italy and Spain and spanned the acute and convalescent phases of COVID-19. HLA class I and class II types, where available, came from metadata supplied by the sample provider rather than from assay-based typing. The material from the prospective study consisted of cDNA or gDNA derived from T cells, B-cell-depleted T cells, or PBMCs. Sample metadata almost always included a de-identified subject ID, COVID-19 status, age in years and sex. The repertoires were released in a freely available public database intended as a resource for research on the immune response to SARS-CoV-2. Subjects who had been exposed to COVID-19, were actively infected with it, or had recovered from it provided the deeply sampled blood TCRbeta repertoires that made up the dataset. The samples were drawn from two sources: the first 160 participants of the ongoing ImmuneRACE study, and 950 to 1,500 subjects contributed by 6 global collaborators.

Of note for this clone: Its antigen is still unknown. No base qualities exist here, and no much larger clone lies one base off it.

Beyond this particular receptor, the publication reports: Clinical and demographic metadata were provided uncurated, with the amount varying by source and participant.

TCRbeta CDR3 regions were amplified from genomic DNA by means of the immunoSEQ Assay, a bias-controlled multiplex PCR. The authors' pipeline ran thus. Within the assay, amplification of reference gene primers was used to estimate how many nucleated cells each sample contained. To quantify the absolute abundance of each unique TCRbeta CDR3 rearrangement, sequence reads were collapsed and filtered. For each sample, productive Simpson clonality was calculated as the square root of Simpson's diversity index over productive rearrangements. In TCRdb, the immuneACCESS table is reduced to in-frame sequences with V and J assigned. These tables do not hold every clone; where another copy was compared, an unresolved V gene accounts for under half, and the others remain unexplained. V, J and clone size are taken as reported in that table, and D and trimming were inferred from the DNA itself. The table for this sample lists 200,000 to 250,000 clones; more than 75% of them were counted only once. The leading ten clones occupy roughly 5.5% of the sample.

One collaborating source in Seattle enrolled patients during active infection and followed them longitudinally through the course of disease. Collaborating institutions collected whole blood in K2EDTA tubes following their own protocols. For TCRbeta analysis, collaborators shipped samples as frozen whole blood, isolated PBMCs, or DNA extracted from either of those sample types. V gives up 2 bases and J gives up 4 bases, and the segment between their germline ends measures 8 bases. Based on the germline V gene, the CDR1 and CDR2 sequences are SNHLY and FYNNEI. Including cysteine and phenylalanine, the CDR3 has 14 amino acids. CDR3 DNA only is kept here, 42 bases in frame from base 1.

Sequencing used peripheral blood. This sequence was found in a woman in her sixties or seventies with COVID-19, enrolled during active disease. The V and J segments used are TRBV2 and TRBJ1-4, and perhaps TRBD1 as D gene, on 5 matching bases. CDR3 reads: CASSEIRVNEKLFF. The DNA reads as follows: TGTGCCAGCAGTGAAATCAGGGTTAATGAAAAACTGTTTTTT.